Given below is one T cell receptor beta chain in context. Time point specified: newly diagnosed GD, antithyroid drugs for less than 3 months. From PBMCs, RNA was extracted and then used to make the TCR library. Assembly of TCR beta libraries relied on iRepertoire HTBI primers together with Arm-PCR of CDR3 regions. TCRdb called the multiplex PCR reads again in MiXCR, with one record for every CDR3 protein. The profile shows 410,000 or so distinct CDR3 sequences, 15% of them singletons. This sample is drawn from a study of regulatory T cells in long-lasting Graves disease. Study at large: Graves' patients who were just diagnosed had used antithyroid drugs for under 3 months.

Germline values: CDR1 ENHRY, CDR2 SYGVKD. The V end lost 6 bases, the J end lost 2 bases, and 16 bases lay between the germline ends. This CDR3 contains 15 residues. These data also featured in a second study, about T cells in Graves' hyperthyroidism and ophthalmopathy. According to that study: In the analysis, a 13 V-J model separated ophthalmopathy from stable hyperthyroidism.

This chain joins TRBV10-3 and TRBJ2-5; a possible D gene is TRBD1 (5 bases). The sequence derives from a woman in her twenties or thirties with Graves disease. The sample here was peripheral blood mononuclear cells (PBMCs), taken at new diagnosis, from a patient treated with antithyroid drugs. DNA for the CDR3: TGTGCCATCAGACCTGAGGTTGGACAACAAGAGACCCAGTACTTC. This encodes CAIRPEVGQQETQYF.